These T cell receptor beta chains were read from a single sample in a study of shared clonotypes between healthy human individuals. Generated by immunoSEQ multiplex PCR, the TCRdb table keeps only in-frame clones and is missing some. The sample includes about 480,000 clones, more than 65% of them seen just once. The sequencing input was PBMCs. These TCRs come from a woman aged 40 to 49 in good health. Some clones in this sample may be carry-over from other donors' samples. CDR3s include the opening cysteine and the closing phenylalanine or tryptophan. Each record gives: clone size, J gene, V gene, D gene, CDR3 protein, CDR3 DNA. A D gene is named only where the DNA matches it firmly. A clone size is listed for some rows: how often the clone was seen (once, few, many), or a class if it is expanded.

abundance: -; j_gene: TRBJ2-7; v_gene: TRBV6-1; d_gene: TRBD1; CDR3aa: CASSPGQGVHEQYF; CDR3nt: TGTGCCAGCAGTCCGGGACAGGGGGTTCATGAGCAGTACTTC
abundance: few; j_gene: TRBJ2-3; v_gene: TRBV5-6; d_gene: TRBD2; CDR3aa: CASSPGLAGGTDTQYF; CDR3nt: TGTGCCAGCAGCCCGGGACTAGCGGGAGGCACAGATACGCAGTATTTT
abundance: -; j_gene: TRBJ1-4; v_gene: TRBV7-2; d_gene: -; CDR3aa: CASSLAATNEKLFF; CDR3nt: TGTGCCAGCAGCTTAGCGGCAACTAATGAAAAACTGTTTTTT
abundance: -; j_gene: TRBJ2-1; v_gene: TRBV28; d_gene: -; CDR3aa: CASSLVPASNEQFF; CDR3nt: TGTGCCAGCAGTTTAGTTCCGGCCTCCAATGAGCAGTTCTTC
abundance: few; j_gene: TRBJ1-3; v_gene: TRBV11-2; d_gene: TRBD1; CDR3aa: CASSRTGVRGNTIYF; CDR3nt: TGTGCCAGCAGCCGCACAGGGGTGAGGGGAAACACCATATATTTT
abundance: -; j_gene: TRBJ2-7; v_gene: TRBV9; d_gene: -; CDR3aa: CASSVGRNYEQYF; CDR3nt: TGTGCCAGCAGCGTGGGGAGGAACTACGAGCAGTACTTC
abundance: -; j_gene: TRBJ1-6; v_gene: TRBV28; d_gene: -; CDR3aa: CASSLGGHGYNSPLHF; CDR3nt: TGTGCCAGCAGTTTAGGGGGCCATGGTTATAATTCACCCCTCCACTTT
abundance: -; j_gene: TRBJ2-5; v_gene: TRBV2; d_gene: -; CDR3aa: CASRPGSRETQYF; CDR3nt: TGTGCCAGCAGACCTGGGTCAAGGGAGACCCAGTACTTC
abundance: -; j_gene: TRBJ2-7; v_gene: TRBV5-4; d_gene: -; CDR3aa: CASSGASYEQYF; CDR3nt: TGTGCCAGCAGCGGGGCATCCTACGAGCAGTACTTC
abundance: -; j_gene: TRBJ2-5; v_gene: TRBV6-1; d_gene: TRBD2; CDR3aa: CASSLAGWETQYF; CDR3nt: TGTGCCAGCTCCCTAGCGGGGTGGGAGACCCAGTACTTC
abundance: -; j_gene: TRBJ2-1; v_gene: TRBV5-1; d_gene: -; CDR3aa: CASSPRPTTYNEQFF; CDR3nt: TGCGCCAGCAGCCCCAGACCGACTACGTACAATGAGCAGTTCTTC
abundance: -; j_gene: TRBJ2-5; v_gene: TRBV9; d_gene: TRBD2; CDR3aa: CASSEGTSGTPQYF; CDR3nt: TGTGCCAGCAGCGAGGGGACTAGCGGGACTCCCCAGTACTTC
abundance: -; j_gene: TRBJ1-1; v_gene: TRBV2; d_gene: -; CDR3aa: CASRVQRDTEAFF; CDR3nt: TGTGCCAGCAGGGTACAGAGGGATACTGAAGCTTTCTTT
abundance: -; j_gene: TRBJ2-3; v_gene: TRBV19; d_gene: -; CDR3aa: CASSSPPPSTDTQYF; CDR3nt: TGTGCCAGTAGTTCCCCTCCCCCTAGCACAGATACGCAGTATTTT